Listed here are 19 T cell receptor beta chains from one sample, sequenced in a study of T cells in women clearing cervical HPV infection. Profiling relied on immunoSEQ multiplex PCR, and the TCRdb table lists in-frame clones only, not all of them. Its clone listing holds more than 40,000 clones. The sample was blood buffy coat. These receptors all stem from a woman between 18 and 70 years old with a cervical HPV16 infection that either progressed to CIN3+ or cleared (not recorded which).

Comment on this clone: The read ends 3 residues before the CDR3 terminus; that terminus is restored from the germline J gene. The chain recombines TRBV6-4 with TRBJ2-2; tentative D call: TRBD1 (6 bases). The CDR3 runs to 14 residues. CDR1 and CDR2 (germline): MRHNA, SNTAGT. Trimming stripped 10 bases from V and 4 bases from J, with 16 bases between. Partial CDR3 DNA: TGTGCCACCCGGGACACGGATCGCACCGGGGAG. It is translated as CATRDTDRTGE. The full CDR3 protein reads CATRDTDRTGELFF.

As concerns this clone: The read gets to within 3 residues of the CDR3 end, and the germline J gene fills in the rest. The chain joins TRBV19 to TRBJ1-2; D may be TRBD1 (5 bases). The CDR3 runs 15 residues. Germline CDR1 and CDR2: LNHDA and SQIVND (reference sequence). CDR3 sequence: CATSRQKGPTDTYTF. CDR3 DNA, as far as it was read: TGTGCCACTTCGAGACAGAAGGGGCCGACAGATACC.

As for this clone: Germline is not matched at one junction end, which may reflect a read error. The missing CDR3 end, 3 residues past where the read stops, is filled in from the germline J gene. Other DNA sequences of this sample code for an identical CDR3. The chain employs TRBV2 and TRBJ1-3; 8 bases align to TRBD1. Germline values: CDR1 SNHLY, CDR2 FYNNEI. The CDR3 contains 15 residues. CDR3 in amino acids: CASSPTGAYWDTIYF. The sequenced CDR3 bases are TGTGCCAGCAGTCCGACAGGGGCTTATTGGGACACT.

Comments on this clone: The read stops 3 residues short of the end of the CDR3; the missing end is completed from the germline J gene. This chain uses TRBV7-9 with TRBJ2-5, with TRBD1 matching 10 bases. The CDR3 length is 14 residues. The V gene end was trimmed by 5 bases and the J gene end by 5 bases; junction bases not matched to a gene: 5. Per the germline V gene, CDR1 is SEHNR and CDR2 is FQNEAQ (reference sequence). The sequenced CDR3 bases are TGTGCCAGCAGCACCCGGGACAGGGGTGAGACC. Its protein is CASSTRDRGET. The complete CDR3 reads CASSTRDRGETQYF.

Of note for this clone: The observed sequence ends 3 residues before the CDR3 terminus, with the missing tail filled in from the germline J gene. V is TRBV5-1 and J is TRBJ2-1; D is possibly TRBD1 or TRBD2 (7 bases each). Per germline, CDR1 SGHRS and CDR2 YFSETQ. The length of the CDR3 is 15 residues. Trimming stripped 4 bases from V and 5 bases from J, with 16 bases between. Partial CDR3 DNA: TGCGCCAGCAGCCCCCCAGGGGGAGGGAACAATGAG. Amino acids: CASSPPGGGNNE. Given in full, the CDR3 is CASSPPGGGNNEQFF.

A word on this clone: The CDR3 end lies 3 residues beyond the end of the read and is filled in from the germline J gene. The genes are TRBV20-1 and TRBJ1-5; weak D call: TRBD1 (6 bases). V was cut by 3 bases and J by 0 bases, with 18 bases left in between. Germline V lookup: CDR1 DFQATT, CDR2 SNEGSKA (reference sequence). The CDR3 is 17 amino acids. The DNA read from the CDR3 is TGCAGTGCTAGGTTACAAGAAGGGGGTTATAGCAATCAGCCC. It yields the protein CSARLQEGGYSNQP. The whole CDR3 sequence is CSARLQEGGYSNQPQHF.

On this clone: The missing CDR3 end, 3 residues past where the read stops, is filled in from the germline J gene. The V and J genes are TRBV6-1 and TRBJ1-1, with a weak D call TRBD1 (5 bases). Germline CDR1 is MNHNS and CDR2 is SASEGT. V was clipped by 4 bases and J by 0 bases, with 12 bases between them. The CDR3 extends over 15 amino acids. The covered CDR3 bases are TGTGCCAGCAGTGGGAGACAGACGATGAACACTGAA. Translated, it gives CASSGRQTMNTE. The whole CDR3 region reads CASSGRQTMNTEAFF.

Of note for this clone: The CDR3 end lies 3 residues beyond the end of the read and is filled in from the germline J gene. This chain connects TRBV11-2 to TRBJ2-3, with 9 bases identical to TRBD2. This CDR3 contains 15 residues. Germline CDR1 and CDR2: SGHAT and FQNNGV. Losses at the gene ends were 5 bases for V and 5 bases for J; bases not matched to a gene: 8. CDR3 region: CASSPRIAGEDTQYF. The CDR3 DNA, read in part, is TGTGCCAGCAGCCCCCGGATAGCGGGGGAAGATACG. The whole variable domain, remainder taken from reference TRBV11-2 and TRBJ2-3, is EAGVAQSPRYKIIEKRQSVAFWCNPISGHATLYWYQQILGQGPKLLIQFQNNGVVDDSQLPKDRFSAERLKGVDSTLKIQPAKLEDSAVYLCASSPRIAGEDTQYFGPGTRLTVL.

Points on this clone: The DNA ends 3 residues before the CDR3 does, and the rest of the CDR3 is filled in from the germline J gene. This chain links TRBV20-1 with TRBJ1-6, with 9 bases lining up with TRBD1. V trimming: 0 bases; J trimming: 11 bases; junction bases outside the gene matches: 8. The CDR3 covers 15 residues. Germline V gives CDR1 DFQATT, CDR2 SNEGSKA (reference sequence). The sequenced part of the CDR3 DNA is TGCAGTGCTAGAGATGGAAGGACAGGGGTGCCACCC. Amino acid sequence: CSARDGRTGVPP. The complete CDR3 sequence is CSARDGRTGVPPLHF.

Of note for this clone: The read gets to within 3 residues of the CDR3 end, and the germline J gene fills in the rest. This chain joins TRBV19 and TRBJ2-4; D not resolved. Germline V gives CDR1 LNHDA, CDR2 SQIVND (reference sequence). CDR3 size: 13 residues. CDR3 sequence: CASSIGQNYGQYF. CDR3 DNA, as far as it was read: TGTGCCAGTAGTATAGGGCAGAACTATGGT.

A remark on this clone: The read falls 3 residues short of the CDR3 end, and the missing part is taken from the germline J gene. The J gene is TRBJ2-3, the V gene TRBV19, with D possibly TRBD1 on 6 matching bases. The CDR3 is made up of 15 amino acids. Germline V gives CDR1 LNHDA, CDR2 SQIVND (reference sequence). V lost 3 bases to trimming and J lost 1 base, with 11 bases between them. The CDR3 protein is CASSIPQGGTDTQYF. The part of the CDR3 DNA that was read is TGTGCCAGTAGTATCCCACAGGGAGGCACAGATACG.

For this clone: The read ends 3 residues early relative to the CDR3; the germline J gene fills the gap. The chain links TRBV10-3 to TRBJ2-2; D is ambiguous. Trimming cost V 6 bases and J 3 bases, with 8 bases left between them. The CDR3 is made up of 13 amino acids. Germline V gene data show CDR1 as ENHRY and CDR2 as SYGVKD. Incomplete CDR3 DNA: TGTGCCATCAGCCTAAAATACACCGGGGAG. Translated, it gives CAISLKYTGE. The CDR3 in its entirety is CAISLKYTGELFF.

A remark on this clone: The CDR3 extends 3 residues past the end of the read, so its final part is completed from the germline J gene. The chain recombines TRBV2 with TRBJ2-2, with 9 bases aligning to TRBD1. CDR3 length: 15 amino acids. Germline V gene lookup returns CDR1 SNHLY and CDR2 FYNNEI. V was pared by 5 bases and J by 1 base, with 2 bases of the junction left unmatched. The CDR3 here is CASSNRGLNTGELFF. Partial CDR3 DNA: TGTGCCAGCAGTAACAGGGGGCTGAACACCGGGGAG.

CDR3 amino acids: CASSAGQGKETQYF. The CDR3 DNA, read in part, is TGTGCCAGCAGTGCGGGACAGGGAAAAGAGACG. This chain connects TRBV6-1 to TRBJ2-3, with TRBD1 identical over 9 bases. The read is 3 residues too short to cover the CDR3 end, so that end is filled in from the germline J gene. The germline V gene has CDR1 MNHNS and CDR2 SASEGT. The CDR3 is made up of 14 amino acids.

Regarding this clone: The CDR3 goes on 3 residues after the read ends, and that part is filled in from the germline J gene. The J gene is TRBJ2-3, the V gene TRBV10-3; the D gene is possibly TRBD2 (5 bases). The germline V gene encodes CDR1 ENHRY and CDR2 SYGVKD. This CDR3 has 11 residues. V lost 8 bases, J lost 4 bases, and 7 bases lay in between. CDR3 protein: CAIGSADTQYF. The CDR3 bases that were read are TGTGCCATCGGTAGCGCAGATACG.

About this clone itself: Read data end 3 residues before the CDR3 end; the end is taken from the germline J gene. This sequence joins TRBV5-1 and TRBJ1-5, with 7 bases identical to TRBD1. Germline CDR1 is SGHRS and CDR2 is YFSETQ. V trimming: 2 bases; J trimming: 0 bases; junction bases outside the gene matches: 5. The CDR3 sequence is 16 residues long. The CDR3 spells CASSFPGGDSNQPQHF. The CDR3 bases that were read are TGCGCCAGCAGCTTCCCAGGGGGAGATAGCAATCAGCCC.

A note on this clone: The read ends 3 residues before the CDR3 terminus; that terminus is restored from the germline J gene. The chain combines TRBV18 with TRBJ2-7; 15 bases match TRBD2. J gave up 3 bases and V 3 bases, and 9 bases lay outside the gene matches. CDR1 is KGHSH, CDR2 LQKENI, per germline. The CDR3 totals 18 residues. CDR3 bases read: TGTGCCAGCTCACCTGGGACTAGCGGGGGGAGGGGAATCTACGAG. It codes for CASSPGTSGGRGIYE. The entire CDR3 sequence reads CASSPGTSGGRGIYEQYF.

As regards this clone: The read ends 3 residues shy of where the CDR3 ends; the end is completed using the germline J gene. This sequence joins TRBV2 and TRBJ1-5, with D possibly TRBD1 on 5 matching bases. V gave up 6 bases and J gave up 0 bases, with 12 bases separating them. Germline V CDR1 and CDR2: SNHLY, FYNNEI. The CDR3 consists of 15 residues. Partial CDR3 DNA: TGTGCCAGCAGGACGTCAGGGCTTAGCAATCAGCCC. The encoded protein is CASRTSGLSNQP. The whole CDR3 sequence is CASRTSGLSNQPQHF.

Notes on this clone: The read finishes 3 residues shy of the CDR3 end, and the germline J gene is used to complete it. In the same sample, other DNA sequences code for this CDR3. This rearrangement joins TRBV5-1 to TRBJ2-7; 8 bases align to TRBD1. Germline values: CDR1 SGHRS, CDR2 YFSETQ. Trimming cost V 0 bases and J 4 bases; bases outside gene matches: 0. The CDR3 loop spans 13 amino acids. The covered CDR3 bases are TGCGCCAGCAGCTTGGACAGGGGGTACGAG. Its translation: CASSLDRGYE. The CDR3 in its entirety is CASSLDRGYEQYF.